This T cell receptor beta chain originates from a study of blood T cell repertoires in COVID-19. The CDR3 is 15 amino acids. Produced via immunoSEQ multiplex PCR; TCRdb's table is partial and in-frame only. Of about 120,000 clones listed, more than 80% are singletons. Sequenced material: peripheral blood. This TCR was sampled from a human donor in a cohort sampled during active COVID-19. The chain combines TRBV21-1 with TRBJ1-2; the table's D call TRBD1 went unverified against the DNA. TRBV21-1 is marked as a pseudogene. The CDR3 nucleotides read TGTGCCAGCAGCAGGGGACAGGGGGACTTCTATGGCTACACCTTC. Translating it yields CASSRGQGDFYGYTF.